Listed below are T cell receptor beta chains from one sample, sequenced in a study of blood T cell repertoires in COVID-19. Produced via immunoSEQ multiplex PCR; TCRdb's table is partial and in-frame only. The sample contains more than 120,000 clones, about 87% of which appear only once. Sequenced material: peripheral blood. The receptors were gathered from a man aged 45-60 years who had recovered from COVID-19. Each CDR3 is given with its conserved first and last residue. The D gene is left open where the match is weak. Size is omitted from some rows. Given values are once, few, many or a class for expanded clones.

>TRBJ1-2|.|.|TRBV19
CASRLRENYGYTF
TGTGCCAGTAGACTCCGGGAGAACTATGGCTACACCTTC
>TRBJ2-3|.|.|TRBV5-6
CASSLDGRYTDTQYF
TGTGCCAGCAGCTTGGACGGCAGGTACACAGATACGCAGTATTTT
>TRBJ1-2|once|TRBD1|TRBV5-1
CASSLDRGTNYGYTF
TGCGCCAGCAGCTTGGACAGGGGGACTAACTATGGCTACACCTTC
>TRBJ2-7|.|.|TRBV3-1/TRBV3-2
CASSQDAGGYEQYF
TGTGCCAGCAGCCAAGATGCAGGGGGGTACGAGCAGTACTTC
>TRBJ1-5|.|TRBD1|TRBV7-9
CASSEGQGQPQHF
TGTGCCAGCAGCGAGGGACAGGGTCAGCCCCAGCATTTT
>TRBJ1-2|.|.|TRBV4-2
CASSQDSGRSGTRGYTF
TGTGCCAGCAGCCAAGATTCTGGTCGTTCGGGGACACGGGGCTACACCTTC
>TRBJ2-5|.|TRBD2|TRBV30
CAWSSGGTGYF
TGTGCCTGGAGCAGCGGGGGGACTGGGTACTTC
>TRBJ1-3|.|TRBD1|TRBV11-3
CASSQSGRGLNPTIYF
TGTGCCAGCAGCCAGTCGGGCAGGGGGCTAAACCCCACCATATATTTT
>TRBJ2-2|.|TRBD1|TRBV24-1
CATSGTGGPGELFF
TGTGCCACCAGCGGGACAGGGGGTCCCGGGGAGCTGTTTTTT
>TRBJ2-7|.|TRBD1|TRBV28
CASSPGGQGVAYEQYF
TGTGCCAGCAGTCCTGGCGGACAGGGGGTGGCCTACGAGCAGTACTTC
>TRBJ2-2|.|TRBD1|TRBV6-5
CASARTGVAGELFF
TGTGCCAGCGCAAGGACAGGGGTGGCCGGGGAGCTGTTTTTT
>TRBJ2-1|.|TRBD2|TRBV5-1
CASSLKSSGGSGNEQFF
TGCGCCAGCAGCTTGAAGAGTAGCGGGGGATCAGGGAATGAGCAGTTCTTC
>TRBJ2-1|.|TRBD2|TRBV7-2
CASSPTSGGIGEQFF
TGTGCCAGCAGCCCGACTAGCGGGGGGATTGGGGAGCAGTTCTTC
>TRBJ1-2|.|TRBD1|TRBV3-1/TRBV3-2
CASSHYSGGEDDGYTF
TGTGCCAGCAGCCATTACTCAGGGGGCGAGGACGATGGCTACACCTTC
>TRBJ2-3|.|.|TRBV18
CASSPGTIRTDTQYF
TGTGCCAGCTCACCAGGGACAATTCGCACAGATACGCAGTATTTT
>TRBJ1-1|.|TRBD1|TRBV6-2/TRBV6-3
CASSYGTGGTEAFF
TGTGCCAGCAGTTACGGGACAGGGGGAACTGAAGCTTTCTTT
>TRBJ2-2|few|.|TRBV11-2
CASSLNQGSGELFF
TGTGCCAGCAGCTTAAATCAGGGATCCGGGGAGCTGTTTTTT
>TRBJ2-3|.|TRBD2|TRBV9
CASSVAGLAGGSTDTQYF
TGTGCCAGCAGCGTAGCGGGGCTAGCGGGGGGTAGCACAGATACGCAGTATTTT
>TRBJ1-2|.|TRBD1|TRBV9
CASSATSGQANYGYTF
TGTGCCAGCAGCGCAACAAGTGGACAGGCTAACTATGGCTACACCTTC
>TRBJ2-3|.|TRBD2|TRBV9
CASSVGVSGDSTDTQYF
TGTGCCAGCAGCGTAGGAGTTAGCGGGGATAGCACAGATACGCAGTATTTT
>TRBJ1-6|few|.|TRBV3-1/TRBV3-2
CASSQDREGWNSPLHF
TGTGCCAGCAGCCAAGATCGGGAGGGATGGAATTCACCCCTCCACTTT
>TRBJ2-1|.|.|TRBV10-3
CAIIADISSYNEQFF
TGTGCCATCATTGCAGACATCAGCTCCTACAATGAGCAGTTCTTC
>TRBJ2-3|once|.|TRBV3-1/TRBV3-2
CASSPTAQGTQYF
TGTGCCAGCAGCCCCACGGCCCAGGGTACGCAGTATTTT
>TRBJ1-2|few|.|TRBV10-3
CAILNEVSNYGYTF
TGTGCCATTTTAAACGAGGTATCCAACTATGGCTACACCTTC
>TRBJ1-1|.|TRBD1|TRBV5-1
CASSPLPGQITEAFF
TGCGCCAGCAGCCCCCTTCCGGGACAGATCACTGAAGCTTTCTTT
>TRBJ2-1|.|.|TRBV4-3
CASSQEREWGGLYEQFF
TGCGCCAGCAGCCAAGAAAGGGAGTGGGGGGGCTTGTATGAGCAGTTCTTC
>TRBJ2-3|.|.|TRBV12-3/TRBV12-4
CASSGGRTDTQYF
TGTGCCAGCTCGGGGGGCCGGACAGATACGCAGTATTTT
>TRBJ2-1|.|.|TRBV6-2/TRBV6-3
CASSYSEGHSYNEQFF
TGTGCCAGCAGTTACTCGGAGGGGCACTCCTACAATGAGCAGTTCTTC
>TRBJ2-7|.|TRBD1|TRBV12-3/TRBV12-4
CASSLVAGGKQYF
TGTGCCAGCAGTTTAGTGGCAGGGGGCAAGCAGTACTTC
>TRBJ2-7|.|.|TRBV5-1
CASSLVDTGTEQYF
TGCGCCAGCAGCTTGGTTGATACAGGGACCGAGCAGTACTTC
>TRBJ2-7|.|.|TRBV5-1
CASSLGLLSYEQYF
TGCGCCAGCAGCTTGGGACTCCTCTCCTACGAGCAGTACTTC
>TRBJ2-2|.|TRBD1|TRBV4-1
CASSQPTGDRGRLFSPGELFF
TGCGCCAGCAGCCAACCGACCGGGGACAGGGGGCGCTTATTCTCACCCGGGGAGCTGTTTTTT
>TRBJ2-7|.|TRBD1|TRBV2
CASSGLGTGGPYEQYF
TGTGCCAGCAGTGGCCTTGGGACAGGAGGTCCATACGAGCAGTACTTC
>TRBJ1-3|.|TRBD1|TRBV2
CASKGQGIGNTIYF
TGTGCCAGCAAGGGACAGGGGATTGGAAACACCATATATTTT
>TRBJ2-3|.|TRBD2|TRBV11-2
CASSRGLAGVTDTQYF
TGTGCCAGCAGCCGCGGACTAGCGGGGGTCACAGATACGCAGTATTTT
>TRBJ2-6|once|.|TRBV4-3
CASSQDWRSGANVLTF
TGCGCCAGCAGCCAAGATTGGCGGTCTGGGGCCAACGTCCTGACTTTC
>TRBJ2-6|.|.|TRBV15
CATSREPVFSSGANVLTF
TGTGCCACCAGCAGAGAACCCGTTTTTAGCTCTGGGGCCAACGTCCTGACTTTC
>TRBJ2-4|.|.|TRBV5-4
CASSRNRDWDRDIQYF
TGTGCCAGCAGCCGAAACCGGGACTGGGATAGGGACATTCAGTACTTC
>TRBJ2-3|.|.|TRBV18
CASSPTRRTDTQYF
TGTGCCAGCTCGCCGACTAGACGCACAGATACGCAGTATTTT
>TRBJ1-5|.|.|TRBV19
CASSGGHHNQPQHF
TGTGCCAGTAGTGGGGGACACCACAATCAGCCCCAGCATTTT
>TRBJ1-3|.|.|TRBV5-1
CASSLNFGSGNTIYF
TGCGCCAGCAGCCTCAATTTCGGCTCTGGAAACACCATATATTTT
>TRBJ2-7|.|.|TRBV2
CASDEGVASYEQYF
TGTGCCAGCGACGAGGGAGTAGCATCATACGAGCAGTACTTC
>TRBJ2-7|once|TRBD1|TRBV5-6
CASSLTGTGFGYEQYF
TGTGCCAGCAGCTTAACCGGGACAGGGTTCGGGTACGAGCAGTACTTC
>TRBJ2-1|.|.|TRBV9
CASSVEGAREQFF
TGTGCCAGCAGCGTAGAAGGGGCGCGTGAGCAGTTCTTC
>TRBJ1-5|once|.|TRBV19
CASSIASGHSNQPQHF
TGTGCCAGTAGTATAGCCTCAGGGCATAGCAATCAGCCCCAGCATTTT